Below, 23 T cell receptor beta chains from the same sample are listed, as sequenced in a study of T-cell memory formation after mild COVID-19. One entry per CDR3 protein results from TCRdb running MiXCR on the 5' RACE reads. The sample includes about 560,000 distinct CDR3 sequences, around 15% of them seen just once. The sequenced material came from PBMCs or a T cell subset sorted from them (not recorded which). These receptors were collected from an adult woman who had mild COVID-19 (a few samples of this study predate the infection). Cell type and time point are not known.

This clonotype has only a few counts. The chain has TRBV6-1 and TRBJ1-3, with D uncertain. The CDR3 is made up of 14 amino acids. V dropped 7 bases and J dropped 0 bases, with 10 bases sitting between them. Germline CDR1 is MNHNS and CDR2 is SASEGT. The CDR3 loop is CASTPQVSGNTIYF. As DNA, the CDR3 is TGTGCCAGCACTCCGCAGGTCTCTGGAAACACCATATATTTT.

This chain connects TRBV5-6 to TRBJ1-3, with D perhaps matching TRBD1 (6 bases). The length of the CDR3 is 16 residues. Germline lookup yields CDR1 SGHDT and CDR2 YYEEEE. Trimming left V 3 bases short and J 0 bases short, with 13 bases between. This chain's CDR3 is CASSSQGSRSGNTIYF. CDR3 DNA: TGTGCCAGCAGCTCACAGGGAAGCCGCTCTGGAAACACCATATATTTT.

The chain's CDR3 is CASSLGHSGTDTQYF. The CDR3 DNA reads TGTGCCAGCAGCTTAGGCCACAGCGGAACAGATACGCAGTATTTT. V gene TRBV7-6 combines with J gene TRBJ2-3; tentatively, D is TRBD2 (5 bases). Germline V gene lookup returns CDR1 SGHVS and CDR2 FNYEAQ. The CDR3 extends over 15 amino acids. The ends were cut back, 1 base at V and 3 bases at J, with 11 bases in the middle.

This chain connects TRBV20-1 to TRBJ1-1; a weak D match, TRBD1 (5 bases). From germline, CDR1 is DFQATT and CDR2 SNEGSKA (reference sequence). The CDR3 covers 13 residues. Deletions cut 4 bases from V and 1 base from J, with 10 bases between. CDR3 in amino acids: CSATETANTEAFF. For the CDR3, the DNA is TGCAGTGCTACGGAGACAGCGAACACTGAAGCTTTCTTT.

V gene TRBV7-6 combines with J gene TRBJ2-2; 7 bases are shared with TRBD2. After removal of 1 base from V and 3 bases from J, the junction contained 8 bases not matched to a gene. CDR3 length equals 17 residues. The germline V gene encodes CDR1 SGHVS and CDR2 FNYEAQ. CDR3: CASSLGGRETHTGELFF. The CDR3 nucleotides read TGTGCCAGCAGCTTAGGCGGGCGGGAGACCCACACCGGGGAGCTGTTTTTT.

The rearrangement joins TRBV6-5 to TRBJ1-6; 7 positions match TRBD1. The CDR3 runs 16 residues. The V segment lost 2 bases and the J segment 6 bases; nucleotides outside the gene matches: 7. Germline-derived CDR1 and CDR2 are MNHEY and SVGAGI. DNA for the CDR3: TGTGCCAGCAGTTACGTTACCCGACAGGGTAATTCACCCCTCCACTTT. Protein sequence: CASSYVTRQGNSPLHF.

This CDR3 reads CASSRTSGGAVSYNEQFF. CDR3 sequence (DNA): TGTGCCAGCAGCCGGACTAGCGGGGGGGCGGTGTCCTACAATGAGCAGTTCTTC. The chain combines TRBV12-3 or TRBV12-4 with TRBJ2-1, with 15 bases aligning to TRBD2. J gave up 1 base and V 6 bases, and 7 bases lay outside the gene matches. The CDR3 runs 18 residues.

The CDR3, as DNA: TGCGCCAGCAGCCCAAACCTAGGACTAGCGGGAGGATTCGACGGGGAGCTGTTTTTT. It codes for CASSPNLGLAGGFDGELFF. The chain links TRBV4-3 to TRBJ2-2, with TRBD2 identical over 14 bases. Germline V gene data show CDR1 as LGHNA and CDR2 as YSLEER. J lost 7 bases, V lost 4 bases, and 14 bases had no gene match. This CDR3 has 19 amino acids.

The V and J genes are TRBV4-2 and TRBJ2-1; 9 nucleotides agree with TRBD2. The CDR3 has 14 residues. The germline V gene encodes CDR1 LGHNA and CDR2 YNFKEQ. Trimming took 4 bases from V and 9 from J; bases not matched to a gene: 7. CDR3 residues: CASSLRTSATEQFF. CDR3 nucleotides: TGTGCCAGCAGCCTTAGGACTAGCGCCACTGAGCAGTTCTTC.

A few counts support this clonotype. The genes are TRBV2 and TRBJ1-1; 8 positions agree with TRBD1. V shed 1 base, J shed 1 base, and the junction held 11 bases outside the gene matches. Germline assignment: CDR1 SNHLY and CDR2 FYNNEI. The CDR3 is made up of 18 amino acids. CDR3: CASSEDPGTGWWNTEAFF. The DNA of the CDR3 is TGTGCCAGCAGTGAAGACCCCGGGACAGGATGGTGGAACACTGAAGCTTTCTTT. The complete variable domain, with remaining parts taken from reference TRBV2 and TRBJ1-1, reads EPEVTQTPSHQVTQMGQEVILRCVPISNHLYFYWYRQILGQKVEFLVSFYNNEISEKSEIFDDQFSVERPDGSNFTLKIRSTKLEDSAMYFCASSEDPGTGWWNTEAFFGQGTRLTVV.

This clonotype was counted at least ten times. The junction and the germline gene differ at one end; a read error may be behind it. This chain links TRBV7-2 with TRBJ2-1; 10 nucleotides line up with TRBD2. The CDR3 is 11 residues long. CDR1 and CDR2 from the germline V gene are SGHTA and FQGNSA. The CDR3 protein is CASSLAGAQFF. Written as DNA, the CDR3 is TGTGCCAGCAGCCTAGCGGGAGCGCAGTTCTTC.

This clonotype was recorded a few times. The chain recombines TRBV5-4 with TRBJ2-7; unclear D gene. This CDR3 has 12 amino acids. CDR1 SGHNT and CDR2 YYREEE come from the germline V gene (reference sequence). The ends were cut back, 10 bases at V and 2 bases at J, with 13 bases in the middle. Written as DNA, the CDR3 is TGTGCCGGCCAGACCGAAACCTACGAGCAGTACTTC. Amino acids: CAGQTETYEQYF.

This clonotype has a handful of counts. The CDR3 region has the DNA TGTGCCACCAGTGGGGACCCGAGGGGCGAGCAGTACTTC. Protein product: CATSGDPRGEQYF. This chain uses TRBV24-1 with TRBJ2-7; D may be TRBD1 or TRBD2 (5 bases each). In germline, CDR1 is KGHDR, CDR2 SFDVKD. With 5 bases removed from V and 6 bases from J, the gap between germline ends came to 13 bases. The CDR3 length is 13 residues.

CDR3 protein: CATSDLQVTASYNEQFF. As DNA, the CDR3 is TGTGCCACCAGTGATTTGCAAGTCACGGCCTCCTACAATGAGCAGTTCTTC. The chain combines TRBV24-1 with TRBJ2-1; D call uncertain. The CDR3 is 17 amino acids. Germline CDR1 is KGHDR and CDR2 is SFDVKD. V was trimmed by 0 bases and J by 0 bases, leaving 11 bases between them.

This chain uses TRBV13 with TRBJ2-1; D is unresolved. Trimming removed 7 bases from V and 2 bases from J, with 15 bases in between. The CDR3 loop spans 15 amino acids. Germline V gene lookup returns CDR1 PRHDT and CDR2 FYEKMQ (reference sequence). This CDR3 is CASNVGRTTYNEQFF. The CDR3 DNA reads as TGTGCCAGCAATGTGGGAAGGACGACCTACAATGAGCAGTTCTTC.

This clonotype occurred a few times. The J gene is TRBJ2-6, the V gene TRBV3-1, with TRBD1 matching over 10 bases. CDR1 LGHDT and CDR2 YNNKEL come from the germline V gene (reference sequence). CDR3 length equals 17 residues. V shed 4 bases, J shed 4 bases, and the junction held 7 bases outside the gene matches. The CDR3 DNA is TGTGCCAGCAGCCCCGGGACAGGGGAAGGGGGGGCCAACGTCCTGACTTTC. Residues: CASSPGTGEGGANVLTF.

The chain uses TRBV7-9 and TRBJ2-5; the match to TRBD2 covers 10 bases. After removal of 6 bases from V and 2 bases from J, the junction contained 6 bases not matched to a gene. Germline CDR1 and CDR2: SEHNR and FQNEAQ (reference sequence). The CDR3 consists of 15 residues. The CDR3 nucleotides read TGTGCCAGCAGACGTGGACTAGCGGCACAAGAGACCCAGTACTTC. It codes for CASRRGLAAQETQYF.

This clonotype showed up just a few times. V gene TRBV12-3 or TRBV12-4 combines with J gene TRBJ2-1, with D maybe TRBD2 (7 bases). The V gene lost 6 bases and the J gene lost 8 bases, with 20 bases spanning the gap. The CDR3 has 15 amino acids. The chain's CDR3 is CASSLGGVAADEQFF. In nucleotides, the CDR3 is TGTGCCAGCAGCCTAGGGGGGGTAGCGGCCGATGAGCAGTTCTTC.

J is TRBJ2-1 and V is TRBV29-1; 10 bases line up with TRBD2. The CDR3 has 15 residues. The J segment lost 5 bases and the V segment lost 6 bases, leaving 10 bases of the junction unmatched. The germline gives CDR1 SQVTM, CDR2 ANQGSEA. CDR3: CSVALGLAPNNEQFF. The CDR3 coding sequence is TGCAGCGTAGCACTGGGACTAGCGCCTAACAATGAGCAGTTCTTC.

This clonotype showed up many times. The rearrangement joins TRBV5-4 to TRBJ2-3; D is unresolved. The CDR3 sequence is 15 residues long. V was shortened by 0 bases and J by 1 base, with 9 bases between the two germline ends. The V gene's germline CDR1 is SGHNT and CDR2 YYREEE (reference sequence). CDR3 sequence (DNA): TGTGCCAGCAGCTTGGTATCACCAGGCACAGATACGCAGTATTTT. Its translation: CASSLVSPGTDTQYF.

In DNA, the CDR3 is TGCAGTGCAGACCGGCCCCGGGACAGGGCTTCTGAAGCTTTCTTT. It specifies CSADRPRDRASEAFF. The chain employs TRBV20-1 and TRBJ1-1; 9 bases align to TRBD1. Per the germline V gene, CDR1 is DFQATT and CDR2 is SNEGSKA (reference sequence). This CDR3 is 15 amino acids long. V was clipped by 6 bases and J by 6 bases; unmatched bases: 14.

V usage is TRBV11-2 and J usage is TRBJ1-2; no firm D call. Looked up from germline, CDR1 is SGHAT and CDR2 is FQNNGV. With 3 bases removed from V and 5 bases from J, the gap between germline ends came to 7 bases. The CDR3 loop spans 12 amino acids. As DNA, the CDR3 is TGTGCCAGCAGCTTTCAGAAGTATGGCTACACCTTC. Amino acid sequence: CASSFQKYGYTF.

This clonotype was counted a few times. The chain combines TRBV6-2 or TRBV6-3 with TRBJ2-7, with 8 nucleotides matching TRBD1. Germline assignment: CDR1 MNHEY and CDR2 SVGEGT. Unmatched junction bases numbered 11, after V lost 5 bases and J lost 11 bases. The CDR3 sequence is 13 residues long. The CDR3 sequence is CASSPPSTGVKYF. In nucleotides, the CDR3 is TGTGCCAGCAGTCCCCCCTCGACAGGGGTTAAGTACTTC.